Described below is a single T cell receptor (beta chain) sequence and its context. Its cognate antigen is unknown. This entry is derived from a study of T cell responses to AZD1222 COVID-19 vaccine. Regarding the study as a whole: Scientists sampled the repertoires only once the peak T cell response had passed. Following two doses of AZD1222, Spike-specific TCR breadth and depth rose. Spike-wide coverage was observed for vaccine-associated CD4 TCRs, with dominant responses at 160-218 and 743-854. It should be noted that donors were predominantly white British and more often female, and clonal diversity was possibly underestimated.

J gave up 4 bases and V 5 bases, and 5 bases lay outside the gene matches. The germline V gene encodes CDR1 LNHDA and CDR2 SQIVND (reference sequence). The CDR3 is 14 residues long. Repertoires were generated with immunoSEQ multiplex PCR, while TCRdb's copy carries only in-frame clones and drops some. In the table there are approximately 180,000 clones, approximately 90% of which are singletons. This chain connects TRBV19 to TRBJ1-3; TRBD1 agrees at 7 bases. The clonotype comes from an adult who received the MenACWY meningococcal vaccine as a control. The sample consisted of peripheral blood, taken 28 days after the second dose of the MenACWY control vaccine. The CDR3 sequence is CASSSGTAGNTIYF. The DNA for the CDR3 is TGTGCCAGTAGTTCCGGGACAGCCGGAAACACCATATATTTT.